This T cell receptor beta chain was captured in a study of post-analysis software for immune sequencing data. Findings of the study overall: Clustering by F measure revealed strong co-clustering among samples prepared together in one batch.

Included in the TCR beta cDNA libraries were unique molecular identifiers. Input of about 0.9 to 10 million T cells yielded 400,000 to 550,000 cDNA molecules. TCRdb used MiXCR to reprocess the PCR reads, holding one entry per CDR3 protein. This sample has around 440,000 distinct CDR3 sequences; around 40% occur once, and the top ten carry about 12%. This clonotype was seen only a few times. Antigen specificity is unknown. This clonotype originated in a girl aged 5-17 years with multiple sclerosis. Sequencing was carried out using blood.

CDR3 sequence (DNA): TGCGCCAGCAGCCCCCGGACGGGGAGCAATCAGCCCCAGCATTTT. Encoded protein: CASSPRTGSNQPQHF. The chain employs TRBV10-2 and TRBJ1-5; D remains unclear. The V end lost 6 bases, the J end lost 1 base, and 13 bases lay between the germline ends. CDR3 size: 15 residues. CDR1 WSHSY and CDR2 SAAADI come from the germline V gene.